This TCR beta chain was identified in a study of T-cell reconstitution after alpha-beta-depleted transplantation in children. This CDR3 has 14 residues. Germline values: CDR1 LNHNV, CDR2 YYDKDF (reference sequence). Between the trimmed V and J ends, which lost 2 bases and 3 bases, there was a span of 9 bases. Construction of the TCRbeta library involved unique molecular identifiers. TCRdb re-derived calls from the PCR reads in MiXCR, one entry per CDR3 protein. This repertoire shows 600,000 to 700,000 distinct CDR3 sequences, approximately 17% found once; its top ten account for approximately 1%. This clonotype was observed many times.

The clonotype comes from a human donor who donated a stem cell graft to a child with acute myeloid leukemia. The V gene is TRBV15, the J gene TRBJ2-3; D is unresolved. Specimen: PBMCs from the stem cell graft donor, collected from the stem cell graft. The CDR3 bases are TGTGCCACCAGCAGAAGGCAGGCGACAGATACGCAGTATTTT. Protein sequence: CATSRRQATDTQYF. Drawing the rest from reference TRBV15 and TRBJ2-3, the complete variable domain is DAMVIQNPRYQVTQFGKPVTLSCSQTLNHNVMYWYQQKSSQAPKLLFHYYDKDFNNEADTPDNFQSRRPNTSFCFLDIRSPGLGDTAMYLCATSRRQATDTQYFGPGTRLTVL.